Included here is one T cell receptor (beta chain) sequence, with context. These data originate in a study of T cells in Graves' hyperthyroidism and ophthalmopathy. RNA transcripts served as the template for amplifying TCR beta CDR3 regions. The study used the HTBI primer set for a first-round RT-PCR of the TCR CDR3. TCRdb re-analysed the multiplex PCR reads in MiXCR, keeping a single row per CDR3 protein. Among hundreds of thousands of distinct CDR3 sequences listed, about 19% were seen once. Germline assignment: CDR1 MNHNS and CDR2 SASEGT. V was shortened by 5 bases and J by 4 bases, with 17 bases between the two germline ends. The CDR3 has 15 residues.

The V gene is TRBV6-1, the J gene TRBJ1-1, with D unclear. This sequence was found in a woman in her late teens or twenties with Graves' hyperthyroidism. The sample taken for sequencing was blood. As DNA, the CDR3 is TGTGCCAGCAGTCCCATCGACTTCCCGAGCACTGAAGCTTTCTTT. Residues: CASSPIDFPSTEAFF.